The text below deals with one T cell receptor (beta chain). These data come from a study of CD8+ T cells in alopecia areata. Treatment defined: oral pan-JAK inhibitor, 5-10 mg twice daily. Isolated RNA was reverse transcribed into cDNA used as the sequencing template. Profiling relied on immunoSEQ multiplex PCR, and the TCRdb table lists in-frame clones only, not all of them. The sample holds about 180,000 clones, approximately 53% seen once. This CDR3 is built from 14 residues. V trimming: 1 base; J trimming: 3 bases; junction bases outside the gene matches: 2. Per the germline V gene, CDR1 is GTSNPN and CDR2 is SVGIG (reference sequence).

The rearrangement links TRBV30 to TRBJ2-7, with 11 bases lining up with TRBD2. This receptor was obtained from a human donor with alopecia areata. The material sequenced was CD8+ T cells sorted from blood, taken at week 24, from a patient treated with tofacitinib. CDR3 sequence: CAWSAGTSGYEQYF. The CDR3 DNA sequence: TGTGCCTGGAGTGCCGGGACTAGCGGCTACGAGCAGTACTTC. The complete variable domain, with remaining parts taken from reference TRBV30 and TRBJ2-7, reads SQTIHQWPATLVQPVGSPLSLECTVEGTSNPNLYWYRQAAGRGLQLLFYSVGIGQISSEVPQNLSASRPQDRQFILSSKKLLLSDSGFYLCAWSAGTSGYEQYFGPGTRLTVT.